Included here is one T cell receptor beta chain sequence, with context. This sample was taken from a study of T-cell reconstitution after alpha-beta-depleted transplantation in children. This sample's TCRbeta library carried unique molecular identifier barcodes. TCRdb itself ran the PCR reads through MiXCR, one entry per CDR3 protein. The sample yields about 130,000 distinct CDR3 sequences, about 9.6% seen once. From germline, CDR1 is ENHRY and CDR2 SYGVKD. CDR3 length equals 18 residues. The junction had 14 bases not matched to a gene; V was cut back by 6 bases and J by 3 bases. The chain carries TRBV10-3 and TRBJ2-5; 12 bases map to TRBD2. The sequence was collected from a girl less than two years old who had a stem cell transplant for combined immunodeficiency, so the T cells may come from the graft donor. The specimen was PBMCs, mostly from graft donor cells, collected 180 days after TCRalphabeta/CD19-depleted stem cell transplant. DNA for the CDR3: TGTGCCATCAGCGGACTAGCGGGGCTAACCGGGGGCAAAGAGACCCAGTACTTC. This translates into CAISGLAGLTGGKETQYF.